Listed here are 4 T cell receptor beta chains from one sample, sequenced in a study of post-analysis software for immune sequencing data. Study-level findings and limits: There were several TRBV segments more frequent in patients than controls, and TRBV5-6, TRBV5-1 and TRBV20-1 were among them.

TCR beta libraries were prepared from cDNA with unique molecular identifiers. TCRdb fed the PCR reads into MiXCR, producing one record per CDR3 protein. Among approximately 160,000 distinct CDR3 sequences listed, around 28% were seen once. These receptors' antigens are unknown. Sequencing input: blood. These receptors were collected from a girl under 18 with multiple sclerosis.

In its sample, this clonotype was seen a few times. The rearrangement uses TRBV5-1 and TRBJ1-2, with 7 positions matching TRBD1. The CDR3 length is 14 residues. Germline-derived CDR1 and CDR2 are SGHRS and YFSETQ. The ends lost 3 bases at V and 5 bases at J; junction bases unmatched: 7. CDR3 protein: CASSSEGTVYGYTF. CDR3 nucleotides: TGCGCCAGCAGCTCGGAGGGGACAGTTTATGGCTACACCTTC.

A note on this clonotype: Without the conserved terminal phenylalanine or tryptophan, this CDR3 likely stems from a read error. The V gene is TRBV3-1, the J gene TRBJ2-7; the D is unclear. CDR3 length: 15 amino acids. Trimming shortened V by 3 bases and J by 2 bases, and 14 bases separated the two germline ends. CDR1 is LGHDT and CDR2 is YNNKEL in the germline V gene (reference sequence). The CDR3 loop reads CASSQDRGWAYEQYL. CDR3 DNA: TGTGCCAGCAGCCAGGATAGAGGATGGGCCTACGAGCAGTACCTC.

This chain links TRBV9 with TRBJ2-3; 8 nucleotides line up with TRBD1. CDR3 length: 16 amino acids. Germline V gene sequence: CDR1 SGDLS, CDR2 YYNGEE. With V trimmed by 4 bases and J by 1 base, 8 bases remained unmatched. The CDR3 loop reads CASSYYRGFGTDTQYF. The CDR3 coding sequence is TGTGCCAGCAGCTACTACAGGGGGTTCGGCACAGATACGCAGTATTTT.

The chain combines TRBV12-3 or TRBV12-4 with TRBJ1-5; D is undetermined. Between the trimmed V and J ends, which lost 0 bases and 3 bases, there was a span of 9 bases. The length of the CDR3 is 15 residues. CDR3 region: CASSLALAVNQPQHF. The CDR3 DNA follows: TGTGCCAGCAGTTTAGCGCTCGCGGTCAATCAGCCCCAGCATTTT.